Below, 30 T cell receptor beta chains from the same sample are listed, as sequenced in a study of blood T cell repertoires in COVID-19. Libraries were prepared by immunoSEQ multiplex PCR; TCRdb keeps only in-frame clonotypes and omits some of them. The sample lists tens of thousands of clones; 80% to 95% were seen once. Sequences were obtained from peripheral blood. These receptors came from a woman in her sixties or seventies with active COVID-19.

This chain joins TRBV29-1 and TRBJ1-2; 12 bases are shared with TRBD1. V shed 2 bases and J 8 bases; nucleotides not matched to a gene: 9. The germline CDR1 and CDR2 sequences are SQVTM and ANQGSEA. The CDR3 covers 15 residues. In DNA form, the CDR3 reads TGCAGCGTTGAACGGTCGGGACAGGGGGCGGGAGGCTACACCTTC. Protein product: CSVERSGQGAGGYTF.

The rearrangement links TRBV10-3 to TRBJ1-5; D remains ambiguous. The length of the CDR3 is 18 residues. The ends were cut back, 0 bases at V and 9 bases at J, with 24 bases in the middle. CDR1 is ENHRY, CDR2 SYGVKD, per germline. CDR3 in amino acids: CAISESGLADPRILPQHF. In DNA, the CDR3 is TGTGCCATCAGTGAGTCCGGCTTGGCGGATCCCCGTATTTTGCCCCAGCATTTT.

The chain uses TRBV28 and TRBJ2-1, with 10 bases that match TRBD2. Germline V gene lookup returns CDR1 MDHEN and CDR2 SYDVKM. The V segment lost 6 bases and the J segment 9 bases; nucleotides outside the gene matches: 8. The CDR3 spans 14 residues. The CDR3 DNA is TGTGCCAGCAGACCCAGCGGGGGGGTCGGTGAGCAGTTCTTC. As protein: CASRPSGGVGEQFF.

J is TRBJ1-1 and V is TRBV6-2 or TRBV6-3; D ambiguous. This CDR3 region has 15 residues. The V gene's germline CDR1 is MNHEY and CDR2 SVGEGT. Trimming pared 4 bases from V and 3 bases from J, leaving 15 bases between. CDR3 DNA sequence: TGTGCCAGCAGTTCCCTTGGAGGGCAAGACACTGAAGCTTTCTTT. It encodes CASSSLGGQDTEAFF.

This chain connects TRBV18 to TRBJ1-2, with 7 bases matching TRBD1. This CDR3 is built from 15 residues. V was pared by 1 base and J by 6 bases, with 8 bases of the junction left unmatched. Germline CDR1 KGHSH, CDR2 LQKENI. The chain's CDR3 is CASSPRAGGVDGYTF. The CDR3 bases are TGTGCCAGCTCACCACGGGCAGGGGGAGTAGATGGCTACACCTTC. Combining the CDR3 with reference TRBV18 and TRBJ1-2 gives the whole variable domain NAGVMQNPRHLVRRRGQEARLRCSPMKGHSHVYWYRQLPEEGLKFMVYLQKENIIDESGMPKERFSAEFPKEGPSILRIQQVVRGDSAAYFCASSPRAGGVDGYTFGSGTRLTVV.

The chain combines TRBV7-9 with TRBJ2-7; D might be TRBD1 (6 bases). The CDR3 has 14 amino acids. Germline loops: CDR1 SEHNR, CDR2 FQNEAQ (reference sequence). With 0 bases removed from V and 2 bases from J, the gap between germline ends came to 8 bases. CDR3 residues: CASSLAAGAYEQYF. DNA for the CDR3: TGTGCCAGCAGCTTAGCGGCAGGGGCCTACGAGCAGTACTTC.

The chain couples TRBV5-1 to TRBJ2-2, with TRBD1 identical over 7 bases. Trimming cost V 1 base and J 1 base; bases outside gene matches: 7. Germline V gene sequence: CDR1 SGHRS, CDR2 YFSETQ. The CDR3 is 17 amino acids. The CDR3, as DNA: TGCGCCAGCAGCTTGATCCCGGGACAGATGAACACCGGGGAGCTGTTTTTT. It specifies CASSLIPGQMNTGELFF.

CDR3 amino acids: CASSLSGGGNQPQHF. CDR3 nucleotides: TGTGCCAGCAGTTTATCAGGGGGCGGCAATCAGCCCCAGCATTTT. This rearrangement joins TRBV28 to TRBJ1-5, with 8 bases identical to TRBD1. Germline trimming cut 1 base from V and 2 bases from J; bases unmatched to any gene: 1. Germline-derived CDR1 and CDR2 are MDHEN and SYDVKM. The CDR3 runs to 15 residues.

The chain couples TRBV5-4 to TRBJ2-3, with 7 positions matching TRBD2. Germline CDR1 is SGHNT and CDR2 is YYREEE (reference sequence). V gave up 3 bases and J gave up 2 bases; unmatched junction bases: 6. The CDR3 is 15 amino acids. For the CDR3, the DNA is TGTGCCAGCAGCTCCCAAGCGGGACCCACAGATACGCAGTATTTT. Translation: CASSSQAGPTDTQYF. Using reference TRBV5-4 and TRBJ2-3 for the parts outside the CDR3, the full variable domain is ETGVTQSPTHLIKTRGQQVTLRCSSQSGHNTVSWYQQALGQGPQFIFQYYREEENGRGNFPPRFSGLQFPNYSSELNVNALELDDSALYLCASSSQAGPTDTQYFGPGTRLTVL.

The chain links TRBV5-1 to TRBJ2-3, with TRBD1 matching over 9 bases. This CDR3 contains 15 residues. Per the germline V gene, CDR1 is SGHRS and CDR2 is YFSETQ. Germline trimming cut 4 bases from V and 4 bases from J; bases unmatched to any gene: 7. The CDR3: CASSPGQGRSDTQYF. The CDR3 DNA is TGCGCCAGCAGCCCGGGACAGGGTCGGTCAGATACGCAGTATTTT.

In DNA form, the CDR3 reads TGTGCCAGCAGCCAATCCGGACTTATGAACACTGAAGCTTTCTTT. Translation: CASSQSGLMNTEAFF. The rearrangement links TRBV14 to TRBJ1-1; D gene ambiguous. This CDR3 has 15 residues. Germline CDR1 is SGHDN and CDR2 is FVKESK. V lost 2 bases and J lost 0, with 10 bases in between.

This clone was seen a handful of times. The chain recombines TRBV20-1 with TRBJ2-5, with D possibly TRBD2 on 6 matching bases. The CDR3 is made up of 12 amino acids. Germline V gives CDR1 DFQATT, CDR2 SNEGSKA (reference sequence). The V gene lost 3 bases and the J gene lost 3 bases, with 8 bases spanning the gap. The CDR3 region is CSASGGEETQYF. CDR3 nucleotide sequence: TGCAGTGCTAGTGGCGGGGAAGAGACCCAGTACTTC.

This chain links TRBV7-2 with TRBJ2-3; 9 positions agree with TRBD2. CDR1 SGHTA and CDR2 FQGNSA come from the germline V gene. This CDR3 is 16 amino acids long. V lost 2 bases and J lost 3; bases outside the gene matches: 6. CDR3 sequence: CASSLLAGWGTDTQYF. CDR3 in DNA: TGTGCCAGCAGCTTACTAGCGGGGTGGGGAACAGATACGCAGTATTTT.

This clone appeared once. This chain uses TRBV18 with TRBJ2-1, with TRBD1 identical over 9 bases. V lost 6 bases and J lost 5; bases outside the gene matches: 5. CDR3 length: 14 amino acids. CDR1 and CDR2 from the germline V gene are KGHSH and LQKENI. In nucleotides, the CDR3 is TGTGCCAGCTCGGAGGGACAGGGACACAATGAGCAGTTCTTC. Translation: CASSEGQGHNEQFF.

The CDR3 DNA sequence: TGTGCCAGCAGCTCCGGTAACTCTGGAAACACCATATATTTT. This gives the protein CASSSGNSGNTIYF. The rearrangement links TRBV7-9 to TRBJ1-3; D is ambiguous. There are 14 residues in the CDR3. Germline CDR1 is SEHNR and CDR2 is FQNEAQ (reference sequence). V dropped 4 bases and J dropped 0 bases, with 7 bases sitting between them.

The chain combines TRBV13 with TRBJ1-2; weak D call: TRBD1 (6 bases). Per the germline V gene, CDR1 is PRHDT and CDR2 is FYEKMQ (reference sequence). V was cut by 6 bases and J by 5 bases, with 19 bases left in between. The CDR3 has 15 residues. The CDR3 DNA reads as TGTGCCAGCAGTTCGGGGGGGCGGCCCCTGTATGGCTACACCTTC. It encodes CASSSGGRPLYGYTF.

The rearrangement joins TRBV9 to TRBJ2-5; TRBD2 might be the D (6 bases). This CDR3 has 16 amino acids. Per the germline V gene, CDR1 is SGDLS and CDR2 is YYNGEE. The V and J ends lost 4 bases and 2 bases respectively, with 18 bases between them. The CDR3 nucleotides read TGTGCCAGCAGCTTTAAAAGGGGAGGAGGTCAAGAGACCCAGTACTTC. This codes for CASSFKRGGGQETQYF. Variable domain in full (rest from reference TRBV9 and TRBJ2-5): DSGVTQTPKHLITATGQRVTLRCSPRSGDLSVYWYQQSLDQGLQFLIQYYNGEERAKGNILERFSAQQFPDLHSELNLSSLELGDSALYFCASSFKRGGGQETQYFGPGTRLLVL.

The J gene is TRBJ2-4, the V gene TRBV18, with D perhaps matching TRBD1 (5 bases). The ends were cut back, 4 bases at V and 3 bases at J, with 13 bases in the middle. Germline-derived CDR1 and CDR2 are KGHSH and LQKENI. CDR3 length: 15 amino acids. For the CDR3, the DNA is TGTGCCAGCTCACTTCAGGGTGCCGACAAAAACATTCAGTACTTC. Translation gives CASSLQGADKNIQYF.

This clone was counted once. The J gene is TRBJ2-5, the V gene TRBV19; 8 bases align to TRBD2. Germline CDR1 and CDR2: LNHDA and SQIVND (reference sequence). V was pared by 5 bases and J by 3 bases, with 2 bases of the junction left unmatched. The CDR3 is 13 residues long. The CDR3 reads CASSRGGKETQYF. CDR3 nucleotide sequence: TGTGCCAGTAGTCGGGGGGGGAAAGAGACCCAGTACTTC.

The chain is built from TRBV28 and TRBJ2-4; D ambiguous. The V end lost 5 bases, the J end lost 0 bases, and 5 bases lay between the germline ends. Germline CDR1 and CDR2: MDHEN and SYDVKM. The length of the CDR3 is 13 residues. CDR3 loop: CASSEIAKNIQYF. The DNA of the CDR3 is TGTGCCAGCAGTGAGATAGCCAAAAACATTCAGTACTTC.

The V and J genes are TRBV5-1 and TRBJ2-7; D may be TRBD2 (5 bases). The length of the CDR3 is 14 residues. The germline V and J ends were trimmed by 2 bases and 6 bases, with 15 bases remaining between them. The V gene's germline CDR1 is SGHRS and CDR2 YFSETQ. In DNA, the CDR3 is TGCGCCAGCAGCTTCGAGGGCGCAAGTATCGAGCAGTACTTC. Amino acid sequence: CASSFEGASIEQYF.

The chain is built from TRBV5-1 and TRBJ2-5, with 7 bases identical to TRBD2. The CDR3 consists of 15 residues. V lost 0 bases, J lost 2 bases, and 4 bases stayed unmatched. Germline V gene lookup returns CDR1 SGHRS and CDR2 YFSETQ. The CDR3 loop reads CASSLGSSGQETQYF. CDR3 coding DNA: TGCGCCAGCAGCTTGGGCTCTAGCGGACAAGAGACCCAGTACTTC. Combining the CDR3 with reference TRBV5-1 and TRBJ2-5 gives the whole variable domain KAGVTQTPRYLIKTRGQQVTLSCSPISGHRSVSWYQQTPGQGLQFLFEYFSETQRNKGNFPGRFSGRQFSNSRSEMNVSTLELGDSALYLCASSLGSSGQETQYFGPGTRLLVL.

The chain links TRBV7-2 to TRBJ1-1; 8 bases are shared with TRBD1. Germline assignment: CDR1 SGHTA and CDR2 FQGNSA. The CDR3 is 13 residues long. Unmatched junction bases numbered 11, after V lost 6 bases and J lost 11 bases. CDR3 region: CASSYQGAGGAFF. CDR3 sequence (DNA): TGTGCCAGCAGTTATCAGGGGGCGGGCGGCGCTTTCTTT.

This rearrangement joins TRBV11-2 to TRBJ2-7; TRBD2 might be the D (6 bases). Trimming removed 5 bases from V and 4 bases from J, with 15 bases in between. CDR1 and CDR2 (germline): SGHAT, FQNNGV. This CDR3 is built from 14 residues. The CDR3 coding sequence is TGTGCCAGCAGCGAGAGACTAGATCCTTACGAGCAGTACTTC. Translation: CASSERLDPYEQYF.

A note on this clone: One end of the junction fails to match germline, which may point to a read error. The V gene is TRBV6-5, the J gene TRBJ1-2; 8 bases fit TRBD1. There are 14 residues in the CDR3. The germline V gene encodes CDR1 MNHEY and CDR2 SVGAGI. The chain's CDR3 is CAGSSGQGAGGYTF. CDR3 nucleotides: TGTGCCGGCAGTTCTGGGCAGGGGGCTGGTGGCTACACCTTC.

The V gene is TRBV11-3, the J gene TRBJ2-1, with 15 bases identical to TRBD2. Germline lookup yields CDR1 SGHNT and CDR2 YENEEA. The CDR3 totals 16 residues. The trim removed 4 bases at V and 4 bases at J, leaving 2 bases unmatched. In DNA, the CDR3 is TGTGCCAGCAGCTCGGGACTAGCGGGGGGATACAATGAGCAGTTCTTC. It is translated as CASSSGLAGGYNEQFF.

This clone was counted once. This chain links TRBV7-8 with TRBJ2-1; 8 nucleotides line up with TRBD2. V lost 1 base, J lost 2 bases, and 4 bases stayed unmatched. The CDR3 contains 16 residues. Germline V gene sequence: CDR1 SGHVS, CDR2 FQNEAQ. The CDR3: CASSLGTSGPYNEQFF. CDR3 sequence (DNA): TGTGCCAGCAGCTTAGGAACTAGCGGTCCCTACAATGAGCAGTTCTTC.

J is TRBJ2-1 and V is TRBV27, with 8 bases lining up with TRBD2. CDR1 is MNHEY, CDR2 SMNVEV, per germline (reference sequence). Trimming cost V 8 bases and J 8 bases; bases outside gene matches: 11. The CDR3 loop spans 14 amino acids. Written as DNA, the CDR3 is TGTGCCAGCGGGATTAGCGGGGCTCCGCATGAGCAGTTCTTC. This codes for CASGISGAPHEQFF.

About this clone: One end of the junction does not line up with germline, which may come from a read error. The J gene is TRBJ1-2, the V gene TRBV7-9, with D unclear. CDR1 is SEHNR, CDR2 FQNEAQ, per germline (reference sequence). The CDR3 is 11 amino acids. The chain's CDR3 is CASSLGSAASF. CDR3 coding DNA: TGTGCCAGCAGCTTAGGATCCGCGGCCTCCTTC.

This clone was seen only once. The chain combines TRBV3-1 (or the pseudogene TRBV3-2) with TRBJ2-3; TRBD1 agrees at 8 bases. J gave up 4 bases and V 0 bases, and 6 bases lay outside the gene matches. CDR3 length: 16 amino acids. Germline V lookup: CDR1 LGHDT, CDR2 YNNKEL (reference sequence). The CDR3 nucleotides read TGTGCCAGCAGCCAAGAGACAGGGGACGAATCAGATACGCAGTATTTT. As protein: CASSQETGDESDTQYF.